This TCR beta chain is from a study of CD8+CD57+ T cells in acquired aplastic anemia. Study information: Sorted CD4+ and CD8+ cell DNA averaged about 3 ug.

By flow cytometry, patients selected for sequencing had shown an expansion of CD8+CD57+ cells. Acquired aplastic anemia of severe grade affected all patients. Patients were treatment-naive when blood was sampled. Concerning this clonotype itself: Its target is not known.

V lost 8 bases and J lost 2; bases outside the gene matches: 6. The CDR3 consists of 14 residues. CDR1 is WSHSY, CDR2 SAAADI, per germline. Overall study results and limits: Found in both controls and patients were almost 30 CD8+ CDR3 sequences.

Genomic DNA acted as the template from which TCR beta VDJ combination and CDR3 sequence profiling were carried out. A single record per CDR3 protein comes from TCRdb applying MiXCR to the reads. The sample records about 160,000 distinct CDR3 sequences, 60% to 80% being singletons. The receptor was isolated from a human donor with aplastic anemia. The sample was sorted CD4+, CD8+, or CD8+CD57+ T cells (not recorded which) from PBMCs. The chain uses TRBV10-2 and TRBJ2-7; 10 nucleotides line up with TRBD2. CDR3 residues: CASGGAGGAYEQYF. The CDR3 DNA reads TGCGCCAGCGGAGGAGCGGGGGGGGCCTACGAGCAGTACTTC.